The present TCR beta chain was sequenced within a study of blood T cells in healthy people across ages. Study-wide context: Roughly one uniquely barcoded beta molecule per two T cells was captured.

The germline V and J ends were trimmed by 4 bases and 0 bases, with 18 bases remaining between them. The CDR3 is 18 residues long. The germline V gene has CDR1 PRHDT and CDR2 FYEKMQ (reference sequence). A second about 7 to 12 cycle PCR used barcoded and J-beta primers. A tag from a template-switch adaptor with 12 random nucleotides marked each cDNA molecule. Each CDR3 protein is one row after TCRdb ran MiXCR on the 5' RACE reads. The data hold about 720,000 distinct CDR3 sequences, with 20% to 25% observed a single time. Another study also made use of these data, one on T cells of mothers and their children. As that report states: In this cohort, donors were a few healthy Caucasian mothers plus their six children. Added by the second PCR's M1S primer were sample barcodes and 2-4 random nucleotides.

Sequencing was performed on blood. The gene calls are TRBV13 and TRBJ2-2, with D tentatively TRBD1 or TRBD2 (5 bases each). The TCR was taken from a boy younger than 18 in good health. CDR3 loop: CASSSAGTIDANTGELFF. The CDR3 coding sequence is TGTGCCAGCAGCTCGGCCGGGACCATTGACGCGAACACCGGGGAGCTGTTTTTT.